The 32 T cell receptor beta chains below all came from one sample that was sequenced in a study of blood T cell repertoires in COVID-19. Measured with immunoSEQ multiplex PCR; TCRdb has only the in-frame clones, and not every one. The sample lists some 290,000 clones, approximately 87% occurring once. The source material was peripheral blood. The receptors shown here come from a woman aged 25-40 years with COVID-19, enrolled during active disease.

The chain combines TRBV7-9 with TRBJ2-3; 9 bases line up with TRBD2. This CDR3 region has 14 residues. V lost 8 bases, J lost 2 bases, and 5 bases stayed unmatched. The V gene's germline CDR1 is SEHNR and CDR2 FQNEAQ (reference sequence). CDR3 DNA: TGTGCCAGCGTCGGACTAGCGCTCACAGATACGCAGTATTTT. The encoded protein is CASVGLALTDTQYF.

V usage is TRBV11-2 and J usage is TRBJ2-7, with TRBD1 matching over 7 bases. Germline values: CDR1 SGHAT, CDR2 FQNNGV. The CDR3 is 16 amino acids. The junction had 11 bases not matched to a gene; V was cut back by 6 bases and J by 0 bases. CDR3 in amino acids: CASRPFPGQASYEQYF. In nucleotides, the CDR3 is TGTGCCAGCAGACCTTTCCCCGGACAGGCCTCCTACGAGCAGTACTTC.

This clone has a single count. Additional DNA sequences in this sample encode the identical CDR3. V usage is TRBV30 and J usage is TRBJ2-7, with 7 nucleotides matching TRBD2. The CDR3 totals 12 residues. Trimming cost V 5 bases and J 5 bases; bases outside gene matches: 6. Germline V gene data show CDR1 as GTSNPN and CDR2 as SVGIG (reference sequence). The CDR3, as DNA: TGTGCCTGGGCCCCCCGGGGGGACGAGCAGTACTTC. Translation gives CAWAPRGDEQYF.

The V call is TRBV15, the J call TRBJ1-5; the D is unclear. This CDR3 has 11 amino acids. Germline CDR1 LNHNV, CDR2 YYDKDF (reference sequence). V shed 9 bases and J shed 4 bases, with 7 bases lying between them. CDR3 region: CATGSNQPQHF. In DNA form, the CDR3 reads TGTGCCACTGGTAGTAATCAGCCCCAGCATTTT.

V and J are TRBV13 and TRBJ2-7; 7 bases are shared with TRBD1. This CDR3 comprises 14 residues. Looked up from germline, CDR1 is PRHDT and CDR2 is FYEKMQ (reference sequence). Unmatched junction bases numbered 3, after V lost 2 bases and J lost 2 bases. CDR3 sequence: CASSLNRGPYEQYF. The CDR3 region has the DNA TGTGCCAGCAGCTTAAACAGGGGACCCTACGAGCAGTACTTC.

This chain connects TRBV6-4 to TRBJ2-1; no firm D call. The germline gives CDR1 MRHNA, CDR2 SNTAGT. CDR3 length: 11 amino acids. V dropped 6 bases and J dropped 9 bases, with 9 bases sitting between them. CDR3 loop: CASRKDSEQFF. CDR3 nucleotides: TGTGCCAGCAGGAAAGATAGTGAGCAGTTCTTC.

The CDR3 DNA reads as TGCGCCAGCAGCTTGGCACTTCGCACAGATACGCAGTATTTT. This codes for CASSLALRTDTQYF. The chain joins TRBV5-1 to TRBJ2-3; D unresolved. The CDR3 sequence is 14 residues long. Germline CDR1 is SGHRS and CDR2 is YFSETQ. V was clipped by 0 bases and J by 1 base, with 6 bases between them. The whole variable domain, remainder taken from reference TRBV5-1 and TRBJ2-3, is KAGVTQTPRYLIKTRGQQVTLSCSPISGHRSVSWYQQTPGQGLQFLFEYFSETQRNKGNFPGRFSGRQFSNSRSEMNVSTLELGDSALYLCASSLALRTDTQYFGPGTRLTVL.

The chain joins TRBV5-6 to TRBJ2-1; 9 positions agree with TRBD1. The germline CDR1 and CDR2 sequences are SGHDT and YYEEEE. CDR3 length: 15 amino acids. Trimming removed 0 bases from V and 2 bases from J; junction bases left unmatched: 0. The DNA of the CDR3 is TGTGCCAGCAGCTTGGGGGACAGGGCCTACAATGAGCAGTTCTTC. Protein: CASSLGDRAYNEQFF.

The chain links TRBV18 to TRBJ2-7; D not certain. CDR3 size: 12 residues. Germline CDR1 KGHSH, CDR2 LQKENI. V was shortened by 3 bases and J by 2 bases, with 5 bases between the two germline ends. Here the CDR3 DNA reads TGTGCCAGCTCACCCAGTACCTACGAGCAGTACTTC. As protein: CASSPSTYEQYF.

The chain employs TRBV18 and TRBJ2-2; 8 nucleotides match TRBD1. This CDR3 contains 14 residues. Looked up from germline, CDR1 is KGHSH and CDR2 is LQKENI. V lost 8 bases and J lost 0; bases outside the gene matches: 2. CDR3 sequence: CASGTGPNTGELFF. DNA for the CDR3: TGTGCCAGCGGGACAGGCCCGAACACCGGGGAGCTGTTTTTT.

The chain is built from TRBV19 and TRBJ2-1, with 7 bases identical to TRBD2. The CDR3 consists of 15 residues. V dropped 1 base and J dropped 2; count of bases not matched to a gene: 2. Per germline, CDR1 LNHDA and CDR2 SQIVND (reference sequence). In DNA, the CDR3 is TGTGCCAGTAGTATAGGCGGGAGCACCTACAATGAGCAGTTCTTC. Translating gives CASSIGGSTYNEQFF.

The V and J genes are TRBV18 and TRBJ1-6, with a tentative D call TRBD1 (6 bases). The ends were cut back, 3 bases at V and 7 bases at J, with 16 bases in the middle. This CDR3 spans 16 amino acids. Germline V CDR1 and CDR2: KGHSH, LQKENI. The CDR3 spells CASSPSSQGGNSPLHF. CDR3 sequence (DNA): TGTGCCAGCTCACCTAGTAGTCAAGGGGGAAATTCACCCCTCCACTTT.

The chain employs TRBV28 and TRBJ1-5; D is undetermined. Trimming took off 1 base at V and 6 bases at J, with 13 bases between the two ends. Germline CDR1 is MDHEN and CDR2 is SYDVKM. CDR3 size: 15 residues. Written as DNA, the CDR3 is TGTGCCAGCAGTTTATCCCGGGGAGGTCGTCAGCCCCAGCATTTT. This translates into CASSLSRGGRQPQHF. Full variable domain (outside the CDR3, taken from reference TRBV28 and TRBJ1-5): DVKVTQSSRYLVKRTGEKVFLECVQDMDHENMFWYRQDPGLGLRLIYFSYDVKMKEKGDIPEGYSVSREKKERFSLILESASTNQTSMYLCASSLSRGGRQPQHFGDGTRLSIL.

V is TRBV7-2 and J is TRBJ1-2; TRBD1 matches 9 bases. This CDR3 has 15 residues. Per germline, CDR1 SGHTA and CDR2 FQGNSA. V shed 5 bases, J shed 7 bases, and the junction held 11 bases outside the gene matches. Written as DNA, the CDR3 is TGTGCCAGCAGCCCCCCGGGACAGGGAAGCCTTGGCTACACCTTC. Translating gives CASSPPGQGSLGYTF.

CDR3 nucleotide sequence: TGTGCCAGCAGTCCGGGACAGGGGGCGGGGACTGAAGCTTTCTTT. This sequence encodes CASSPGQGAGTEAFF. The chain carries TRBV6-5 and TRBJ1-1; 12 nucleotides align to TRBD1. This CDR3 contains 15 residues. V lost 5 bases, J lost 5 bases, and 6 bases stayed unmatched. In germline, CDR1 is MNHEY, CDR2 SVGAGI.

This clone was recorded only once. V gene TRBV19 combines with J gene TRBJ2-5; perhaps TRBD1 as D (5 bases). V shed 3 bases and J shed 5 bases, with 10 bases lying between them. Germline CDR1 is LNHDA and CDR2 is SQIVND (reference sequence). CDR3 length equals 13 residues. The CDR3 DNA follows: TGTGCCAGTAGTATGGGGCAATTCGAGACCCAGTACTTC. Encoded protein: CASSMGQFETQYF.

V gene TRBV30 combines with J gene TRBJ1-1; TRBD1 agrees at 7 bases. The length of the CDR3 is 14 residues. Per the germline V gene, CDR1 is GTSNPN and CDR2 is SVGIG (reference sequence). Trimming at V came to 7 bases and at J to 1 base, leaving 9 bases not matched to a gene. CDR3: CAFKQGKANTEAFF. The DNA for the CDR3 is TGTGCCTTTAAACAGGGGAAGGCGAACACTGAAGCTTTCTTT.

The rearrangement uses TRBV24-1 and TRBJ2-3, with TRBD1 identical over 12 bases. Germline V gene data show CDR1 as KGHDR and CDR2 as SFDVKD. This CDR3 has 18 amino acids. The ends lost 0 bases at V and 2 bases at J; junction bases unmatched: 5. The CDR3 DNA follows: TGTGCCACCAGTGATTTGGGGGACAGGGGGCGCGTCACAGATACGCAGTATTTT. Protein: CATSDLGDRGRVTDTQYF.

As DNA, the CDR3 is TGTGCCAGCAGTCATAGGGGGCCTAGGTACACTGAAGCTTTCTTT. Amino acids: CASSHRGPRYTEAFF. The chain combines TRBV28 with TRBJ1-1; the match to TRBD1 covers 7 bases. This CDR3 comprises 15 residues. With 5 bases clipped from V and 3 bases from J, the junction kept 9 bases outside the gene matches. From germline, CDR1 is MDHEN and CDR2 SYDVKM.

The chain combines TRBV7-2 with TRBJ2-1; perhaps TRBD2 as D (6 bases). Germline V gene lookup returns CDR1 SGHTA and CDR2 FQGNSA. The CDR3 contains 15 residues. V was cut by 1 base and J by 7 bases, with 14 bases left in between. The CDR3 region is CASSLVVGGPNEQFF. The CDR3 DNA follows: TGTGCCAGCAGCTTAGTTGTGGGAGGCCCGAATGAGCAGTTCTTC.

The chain recombines TRBV28 with TRBJ1-6; TRBD1 might be the D (5 bases). Germline V lookup: CDR1 MDHEN, CDR2 SYDVKM. This CDR3 region has 16 residues. Trimming shortened V by 6 bases and J by 6 bases, and 18 bases separated the two germline ends. CDR3 nucleotides: TGTGCCAGCAGCCCCTCGGGCAGGGCAACTAATTCACCCCTCCACTTT. Translating it yields CASSPSGRATNSPLHF. Full variable domain (missing parts from reference TRBV28 and TRBJ1-6): DVKVTQSSRYLVKRTGEKVFLECVQDMDHENMFWYRQDPGLGLRLIYFSYDVKMKEKGDIPEGYSVSREKKERFSLILESASTNQTSMYLCASSPSGRATNSPLHFGNGTRLTVT.

The V and J genes are TRBV5-1 and TRBJ1-1; no reliable D call. V gave up 1 base and J gave up 0 bases, with 7 bases separating them. Germline V gives CDR1 SGHRS, CDR2 YFSETQ. This CDR3 region has 14 residues. The CDR3 loop reads CASSLFAVNTEAFF. CDR3 DNA sequence: TGCGCCAGCAGCTTGTTTGCGGTGAACACTGAAGCTTTCTTT.

This clone was recorded only once. The J gene is TRBJ1-2, the V gene TRBV19; D ambiguous. Between the trimmed V and J ends, which lost 4 bases and 10 bases, there was a span of 7 bases. The CDR3 has 10 amino acids. Germline CDR1 LNHDA, CDR2 SQIVND (reference sequence). The CDR3, as DNA: TGTGCCAGTAGTAACGGTGTCTACACCTTC. This sequence encodes CASSNGVYTF.

V and J are TRBV6-5 and TRBJ1-3, with D possibly being TRBD1 (6 bases). The germline gives CDR1 MNHEY, CDR2 SVGAGI. The CDR3 sequence is 14 residues long. Trimming shortened V by 5 bases and J by 4 bases, and 12 bases separated the two germline ends. The CDR3: CASSRTDGGNTIYF. CDR3 in DNA: TGTGCCAGCAGTAGGACAGACGGCGGAAACACCATATATTTT.

The chain carries TRBV27 and TRBJ1-5; tentative D call: TRBD1 (5 bases). Trimming pared 4 bases from V and 5 bases from J, leaving 15 bases between. Germline lookup yields CDR1 MNHEY and CDR2 SMNVEV (reference sequence). The CDR3 length is 15 residues. DNA for the CDR3: TGTGCCAGCAGTTCAGGGCTCTCTTACGATCAGCCCCAGCATTTT. This sequence encodes CASSSGLSYDQPQHF.

The chain uses TRBV6-2 or TRBV6-3 and TRBJ1-1; TRBD1 agrees at 9 bases. V shed 3 bases and J 0 bases; nucleotides not matched to a gene: 2. CDR3 length: 15 residues. Germline V gene sequence: CDR1 MNHEY, CDR2 SVGEGT. This CDR3 is CASSYGQGLNTEAFF. In DNA form, the CDR3 reads TGTGCCAGCAGTTATGGACAGGGGCTGAACACTGAAGCTTTCTTT.

This chain joins TRBV3-1 (or the pseudogene TRBV3-2) and TRBJ1-6, with 10 bases that match TRBD1. V trimming: 0 bases; J trimming: 7 bases; junction bases outside the gene matches: 3. The CDR3 spans 16 residues. The V gene's germline CDR1 is LGHDT and CDR2 YNNKEL (reference sequence). The CDR3 bases are TGTGCCAGCAGCCAAGATCCGGGACAGGGGAATTCACCCCTCCACTTT. Its protein is CASSQDPGQGNSPLHF.

The CDR3 loop reads CASSTRRGSGANVLTF. CDR3 DNA sequence: TGTGCCAGTAGTACCCGGAGAGGGTCTGGGGCCAACGTCCTGACTTTC. V is TRBV19 and J is TRBJ2-6; a weak D match, TRBD2 (5 bases). The germline V and J ends were trimmed by 4 bases and 1 base, with 11 bases remaining between them. The CDR3 contains 16 residues. Germline V lookup: CDR1 LNHDA, CDR2 SQIVND (reference sequence).

This chain uses TRBV6-6 with TRBJ1-4; possibly TRBD1 for D (5 bases). The ends were cut back, 4 bases at V and 0 bases at J, with 12 bases in the middle. The CDR3 totals 16 residues. CDR1 and CDR2 from the germline V gene are MNHNY and SVGAGI (reference sequence). CDR3 nucleotide sequence: TGTGCCAGCAGTTCCCCGGACACCGCAACTAATGAAAAACTGTTTTTT. Protein sequence: CASSSPDTATNEKLFF.

This chain links TRBV3-1 (or the pseudogene TRBV3-2) with TRBJ2-2, with TRBD2 identical over 8 bases. The V segment lost 0 bases and the J segment 9 bases; nucleotides outside the gene matches: 3. The CDR3 is made up of 14 amino acids. Germline lookup yields CDR1 LGHDT and CDR2 YNNKEL (reference sequence). CDR3 sequence: CASSQELAVRELFF. The DNA for the CDR3 is TGTGCCAGCAGCCAAGAACTAGCGGTTAGGGAGCTGTTTTTT.

V gene TRBV27 combines with J gene TRBJ2-7; TRBD2 matches at 14 bases. This CDR3 has 16 amino acids. J was trimmed by 4 bases and V by 6 bases; bases with no gene match: 8. CDR1 is MNHEY and CDR2 is SMNVEV in the germline V gene (reference sequence). CDR3 in DNA: TGTGCCAGCAGCCGAGGACTAGCGGGAGGCTTATACGAGCAGTACTTC. Translated, it gives CASSRGLAGGLYEQYF.

The CDR3 here is CATSDLPEGHRTDTQYF. The CDR3 DNA is TGTGCCACCAGTGATTTGCCGGAGGGCCATCGCACAGATACGCAGTATTTT. The genes are TRBV24-1 and TRBJ2-3, with D possibly TRBD2 on 6 matching bases. V was pared by 0 bases and J by 1 base, with 13 bases between. Germline CDR1 and CDR2: KGHDR and SFDVKD. This CDR3 comprises 17 residues.